The T cell receptor beta chain under discussion was sequenced for a study of control samples from healthy donors and cancer patients. This CDR3 has 13 amino acids. Trimming removed 6 bases from V and 3 bases from J; junction bases left unmatched: 5. The germline V gene encodes CDR1 SQVTM and CDR2 ANQGSEA. Produced via immunoSEQ multiplex PCR; TCRdb's table is partial and in-frame only. The table lists about 82,000 clones, roughly 93% of them singletons. The genes are TRBV29-1 and TRBJ2-1, with 7 nucleotides matching TRBD1. Material for sequencing was blood. The TCR sequence derives from a woman aged 18-29 years in good health. CDR3 region: CSVVNRGYNEQFF. Here the CDR3 DNA reads TGCAGCGTCGTAAACAGGGGCTACAATGAGCAGTTCTTC.